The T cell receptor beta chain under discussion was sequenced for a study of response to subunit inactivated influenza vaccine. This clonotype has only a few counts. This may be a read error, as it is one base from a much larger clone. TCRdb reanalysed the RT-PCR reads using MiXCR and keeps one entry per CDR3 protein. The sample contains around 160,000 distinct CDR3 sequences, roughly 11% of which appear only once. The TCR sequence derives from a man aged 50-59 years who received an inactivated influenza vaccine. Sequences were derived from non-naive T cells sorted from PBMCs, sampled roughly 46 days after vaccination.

For the CDR3, the DNA is TGTGCCAGCAGCTTAGCCGGCATCCAAGAGACCCAGTACTTC. Its protein is CASSLAGIQETQYF. The chain employs TRBV11-2 and TRBJ2-5; no clear D gene. The ends were cut back, 1 base at V and 1 base at J, with 7 bases in the middle. CDR3 length: 14 residues. From germline, CDR1 is SGHAT and CDR2 FQNNGV.